This T cell receptor beta chain was recorded in a study of T cells in Graves' hyperthyroidism and ophthalmopathy. At the level of the study: Peripheral blood was drawn at first diagnosis, prior to all treatment.

CDR3 length equals 19 residues. V shed 0 bases, J shed 4 bases, and the junction held 14 bases outside the gene matches. There were TCR beta CDR3 regions amplified from RNA transcripts. The HTBI primer set was used in a first-round RT-PCR of the TCR CDR3. One entry per CDR3 protein results from TCRdb running MiXCR on the multiplex PCR reads. The sample lists approximately 480,000 distinct CDR3 sequences, 20% to 25% occurring once. Recently diagnosed hyperthyroidism of less than 2 months' duration affected patients aged 18 to 65. Patients having uncontrolled infection, another autoimmune disease, pregnancy or lactation were not included.

The receptor comes from a man between 18 and 29 years old with Graves' hyperthyroidism. Source material: blood. V usage is TRBV12-3 or TRBV12-4 and J usage is TRBJ2-7, with 11 bases lining up with TRBD2. The CDR3 here is CASSLADRFTSGRQYEQYF. The CDR3 DNA follows: TGTGCCAGCAGTTTAGCAGACAGGTTTACTAGCGGGAGACAATACGAGCAGTACTTC.